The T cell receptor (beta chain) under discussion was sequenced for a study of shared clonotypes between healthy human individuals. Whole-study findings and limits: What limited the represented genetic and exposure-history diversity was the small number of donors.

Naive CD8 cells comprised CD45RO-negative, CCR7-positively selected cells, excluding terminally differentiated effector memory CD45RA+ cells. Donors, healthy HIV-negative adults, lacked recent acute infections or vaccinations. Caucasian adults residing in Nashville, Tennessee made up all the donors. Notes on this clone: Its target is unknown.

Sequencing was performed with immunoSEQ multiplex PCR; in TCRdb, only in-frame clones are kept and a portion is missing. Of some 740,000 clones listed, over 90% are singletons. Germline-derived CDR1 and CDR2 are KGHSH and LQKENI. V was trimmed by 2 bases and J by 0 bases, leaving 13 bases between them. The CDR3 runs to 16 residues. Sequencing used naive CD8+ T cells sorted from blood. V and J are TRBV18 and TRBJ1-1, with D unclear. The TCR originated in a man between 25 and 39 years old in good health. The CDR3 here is CASSPDRRVVNTEAFF. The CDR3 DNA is TGTGCCAGCTCACCAGACCGAAGGGTGGTGAACACTGAAGCTTTCTTT.